These T cell receptor beta chains were read from a single sample in a study of blood T cell repertoires in COVID-19. Produced via immunoSEQ multiplex PCR; TCRdb's table is partial and in-frame only. The repertoire consists of 70,000 to 95,000 clones, with around 90% occurring once and the leading ten covering less than 5%. The sequenced sample was peripheral blood. These receptor sequences come from a woman aged 45-59 years in a cohort sampled during active COVID-19. The CDR3 runs from the conserved cysteine through the conserved F or W. D genes are given only for firm matches. Part of the rows lack a size; the others show once, few, many or a class for expanded clones.

J	size	V	D	DNA	CDR3
TRBJ1-6	.	TRBV11-3	.	TGTGCCAGCAGCTCCGCCGGGACTCAAAATTCACCCCTCCACTTT	CASSSAGTQNSPLHF
TRBJ2-3	.	TRBV6-4	.	TGTGCCAGCAGTGACCAAGCGGGCACTGGGGCAGATACGCAGTATTTT	CASSDQAGTGADTQYF
TRBJ1-3	.	TRBV6-6	TRBD1	TGTGCCAGCAGTCCTAGAACAGGGGCCAGAGGCTCTGGAAACACCATATATTTT	CASSPRTGARGSGNTIYF
TRBJ1-2	.	TRBV5-4	.	TGTGCCAGCAGCTTGGGCCTCTACAGGGAACCAACCAATAACTATGGCTACACCTTC	CASSLGLYREPTNNYGYTF
TRBJ2-3	.	TRBV4-1	TRBD2	TGCGCCAGCAGCCAAGAAGGGACGGGTGGCGCGGGGGGGCGTGGAGATACGCAGTATTTT	CASSQEGTGGAGGRGDTQYF
TRBJ2-1	.	TRBV25-1	TRBD2	TGTGCCAGCAGTGAAAGTGGGACTATATCCTACAATGAGCAGTTCTTC	CASSESGTISYNEQFF
TRBJ1-5	.	TRBV28	.	TGTGCCAGCAGTTTCAGGGGAGGGAGCAATCAGCCCCAGCATTTT	CASSFRGGSNQPQHF
TRBJ1-1	.	TRBV18	.	TGTGCCAGCTCACTAAGATCCAGGGACACTGAAGCTTTCTTT	CASSLRSRDTEAFF
TRBJ1-2	.	TRBV7-9	.	TGTGCCAGCAGCGAGAGGACAGCGCCAGGCGATGGCTACACCTTC	CASSERTAPGDGYTF
TRBJ2-7	.	TRBV2	TRBD2	TGTGCCAGCAGACTAGCGTATAGCTCCTACGAGCAGTACTTC	CASRLAYSSYEQYF
TRBJ1-5	.	TRBV7-9	.	TGTGCCAGCAGCTTAGGTGGGGCCTGGGGCAATCAGCCCCAGCATTTT	CASSLGGAWGNQPQHF
TRBJ2-5	.	TRBV7-3	TRBD2	TGTGCCAGCAGCCCACACGGGACTAGCGGGCAAGAGACCCAGTACTTC	CASSPHGTSGQETQYF
TRBJ1-6	few	TRBV3-1/TRBV3-2	TRBD1	TGTGCCAGCAGCCCCCCAGGACAGGGGTTTACACCCCTCCACTTT	CASSPPGQGFTPLHF
TRBJ2-1	.	TRBV9	TRBD2	TGTGCCAGCAGCGTAGACGGCGGGGGGACCGAGAGGACCTACAATGAGCAGTTCTTC	CASSVDGGGTERTYNEQFF
TRBJ1-6	few	TRBV24-1	.	TGTGCCACCAGTGACACACAGAATTCACCCCTCCACTTT	CATSDTQNSPLHF
TRBJ2-6	.	TRBV11-2	.	TGTGCCAGCAGCTTAGATCTATACACAGGGAGCTCTGGGGCCAACGTCCTGACTTTC	CASSLDLYTGSSGANVLTF
TRBJ1-2	.	TRBV6-6	.	TGTGCCAGCAGTCCGAGGGAGGAGAACTATGGCTACACCTTC	CASSPREENYGYTF
TRBJ2-7	.	TRBV7-2	TRBD1	TGTGCCAGCACCGAGACAGGGGCCCCTCCCTACGAGCAGTACTTC	CASTETGAPPYEQYF
TRBJ2-7	.	TRBV15	.	TGTGCCACCAACCCAGGGGTCTTCGGCTCCTACGAGCAGTACTTC	CATNPGVFGSYEQYF
TRBJ2-1	.	TRBV4-1	TRBD1	TGCGCCAGCAGCCCATTCCCCTGGGCCTACAGGGGTGGGCTAACAAGTGAGCAGTTCTTC	CASSPFPWAYRGGLTSEQFF
TRBJ1-2	.	TRBV24-1	TRBD1	TGTGCCACCAGCGATCCGGGACAGGGGGCGCGTGGCTACACCTTC	CATSDPGQGARGYTF
TRBJ1-3	.	TRBV3-1/TRBV3-2	.	TGTGCCAGCAGTTTCCAGGGTTCTGGAAACACCATATATTTT	CASSFQGSGNTIYF
TRBJ2-5	.	TRBV27	.	TGTGCCAGCAGTTTCCGGGAACAAGAGACCCAGTACTTC	CASSFREQETQYF
TRBJ2-7	.	TRBV12-3/TRBV12-4	TRBD1	TGTGCCAGCAGGACAGGGGGCCGCTACGAGCAGTACTTC	CASRTGGRYEQYF
TRBJ2-2	.	TRBV18	TRBD2	TGTGCCAGCTCCGGGGGACTAATGAACACCGGGGAGCTGTTTTTT	CASSGGLMNTGELFF
TRBJ2-1	.	TRBV5-6	TRBD2	TGTGCCAGCCAAATAGCGGGAGGGCCCTACAATGAGCAGTTCTTC	CASQIAGGPYNEQFF
TRBJ2-7	.	TRBV27	.	TGTGCCAGCAGTTTGCGGTGGTCCTACGAGCAGTACTTC	CASSLRWSYEQYF
TRBJ2-3	.	TRBV18	TRBD2	TGTGCCAGCTCACTGGGACTAGCGGCAGATACGCAGTATTTT	CASSLGLAADTQYF